Given below is one T cell receptor beta chain in context. The data originate from a study of human T cells and chemical hapten exposure. Study-level information: Subjects had 2% DPC placed on about 2 cm by about 2 cm of upper inner arm skin for sensitization.

TCRdb re-derived calls from the RACE reads in MiXCR, one entry per CDR3 protein. The table shows fewer than 80,000 distinct CDR3 sequences, with about a tenth occurring only once. Germline values: CDR1 SGHRS, CDR2 YFSETQ. This CDR3 has 13 amino acids. Trimming took off 4 bases at V and 3 bases at J, with 7 bases between the two ends. Sample time point: patch test 2, 6 weeks after DPC sensitization. Treatment specified: therapeutic diphenylcyclopropenone sensitization with weekly scalp DPC. The sequencing used whole blood, collected in connection with sensitization to the hapten diphenylcyclopropenone (DPC). This clonotype originated in a woman aged 45 to 65 with alopecia areata. Some clones in this sample may be carry-over from other donors' samples. The gene calls are TRBV5-1 and TRBJ2-2; D not resolved. CDR3 protein: CASSVGYTGELFF. The CDR3 nucleotides read TGCGCCAGCAGCGTGGGTTACACCGGGGAGCTGTTTTTT.